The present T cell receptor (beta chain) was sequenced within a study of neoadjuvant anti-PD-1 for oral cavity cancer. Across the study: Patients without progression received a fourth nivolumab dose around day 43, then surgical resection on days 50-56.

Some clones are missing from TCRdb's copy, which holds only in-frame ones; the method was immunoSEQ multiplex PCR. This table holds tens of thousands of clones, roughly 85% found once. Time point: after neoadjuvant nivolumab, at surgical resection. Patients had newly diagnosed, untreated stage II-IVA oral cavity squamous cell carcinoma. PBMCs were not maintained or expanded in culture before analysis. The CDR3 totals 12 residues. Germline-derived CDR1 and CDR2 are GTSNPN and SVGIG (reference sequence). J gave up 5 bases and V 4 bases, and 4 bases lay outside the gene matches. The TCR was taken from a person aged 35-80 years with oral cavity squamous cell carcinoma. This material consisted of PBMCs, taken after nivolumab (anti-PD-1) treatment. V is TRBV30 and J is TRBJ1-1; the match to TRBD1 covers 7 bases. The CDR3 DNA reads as TGTGCCTGGAACAGGGGAGGGACTGAAGCTTTCTTT. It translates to CAWNRGGTEAFF.